This T cell receptor (beta chain) was identified during a study of blood T cell repertoires in COVID-19. Turning to the study itself: Samples of COVID-19 (acute and convalescent) were obtained from the United States, Italy and Spain. Sources were T cells, B-cell-depleted T cells, or PBMCs; the material itself was cDNA or gDNA.

Sequencing was performed with immunoSEQ multiplex PCR; in TCRdb, only in-frame clones are kept and a portion is missing. This table has about 220,000 clones, approximately 82% appearing once. Trimming stripped 0 bases from V and 0 bases from J, with 8 bases between. Germline V gene data show CDR1 as LNHDA and CDR2 as SQIVND (reference sequence). This CDR3 contains 15 residues. The sequence came from a woman over 75 with acute or convalescent COVID-19. Sequencing input: peripheral blood. The chain is built from TRBV19 and TRBJ1-2; D not certain. CDR3 DNA: TGTGCCAGTAGTATAGATATCCGGGCTAACTATGGCTACACCTTC. Translation gives CASSIDIRANYGYTF.